Listed here are 19 T cell receptor beta chains from one sample, sequenced in a study of identical twins. One entry per CDR3 protein, called by TCRdb with MiXCR from the 5' RACE reads. The sample gives 300,000 or so distinct CDR3 sequences, 7.5% to 9.5% of which show up once; approximately 6.5% is in the top ten. The same sample was also studied in work on yellow fever vaccine responses in identical twins.

The sequenced sample was CD8+ T cells sorted from blood. These receptors were collected from a woman aged 18-29 years in good health.

The rearrangement links TRBV4-2 to TRBJ2-3; D is undetermined. The CDR3 has 15 amino acids. Germline V gives CDR1 LGHNA, CDR2 YNFKEQ. Trimming stripped 0 bases from V and 6 bases from J, with 13 bases between. As DNA, the CDR3 is TGTGCCAGCAGCCAAGAACTCAGCTTAGGGGATACGCAGTATTTT. Its translation: CASSQELSLGDTQYF.

This clonotype was counted a few times. The gene calls are TRBV7-9 and TRBJ2-5, with a possible D match to TRBD1 (6 bases). V lost 5 bases to trimming and J lost 5 bases, with 12 bases between them. CDR1 and CDR2 from the germline V gene are SEHNR and FQNEAQ (reference sequence). This CDR3 is 13 amino acids long. CDR3 sequence (DNA): TGTGCCAGCAGCCCAGGGGCCCGCGAGACCCAGTACTTC. This codes for CASSPGARETQYF.

This clonotype was counted many times. The V gene is TRBV4-3, the J gene TRBJ2-1; D is unresolved. The CDR3 is 14 amino acids. Trimming left V 4 bases short and J 6 bases short, with 13 bases between. Germline V gene sequence: CDR1 LGHNA, CDR2 YSLEER. CDR3: CASSRGIALNEQFF. As DNA, the CDR3 is TGCGCCAGCAGCCGTGGTATCGCGCTCAATGAGCAGTTCTTC.

On this clonotype itself: This may stem from a read error, because a much larger clone lies one nucleotide away. The gene calls are TRBV4-1 and TRBJ2-3, with TRBD1 identical over 8 bases. The length of the CDR3 is 14 residues. The germline V gene encodes CDR1 MGHRA and CDR2 YSYEKL. The CDR3 DNA reads as TGCGCCAGCAGCCACCGGACAGGGTTGGATACGCAGAATTTT. Its protein is CASSHRTGLDTQNF.

The V call is TRBV9, the J call TRBJ1-6, with D possibly TRBD1 on 6 matching bases. Germline CDR1 SGDLS, CDR2 YYNGEE. Trimming removed 3 bases from V and 12 bases from J, with 19 bases in between. This CDR3 comprises 15 residues. DNA of the CDR3: TGTGCCAGCAGCGACAACCTCGGGGGGGGCCTACCCCTCCACTTT. Its translation is CASSDNLGGGLPLHF.

The chain joins TRBV7-9 to TRBJ2-7; 9 bases align to TRBD1. Germline loops: CDR1 SEHNR, CDR2 FQNEAQ (reference sequence). The CDR3 runs 14 residues. Trimming took 4 bases from V and 4 from J; bases not matched to a gene: 5. CDR3 sequence reads: CASSYPDRGYEQYF. CDR3 DNA: TGTGCCAGCAGCTACCCGGACAGGGGTTACGAGCAGTACTTC.

The rearrangement joins TRBV25-1 to TRBJ2-7, with D tentatively TRBD1 or TRBD2 (5 bases each). With 4 bases removed from V and 2 bases from J, the gap between germline ends came to 12 bases. Looked up from germline, CDR1 is MGHDK and CDR2 is SYGVNS. This CDR3 region has 14 residues. CDR3 DNA: TGTGCCAGCAGTGCGGGGCAGGGACCCTACGAGCAGTACTTC. Amino acid sequence: CASSAGQGPYEQYF.

Many counts were recorded for this clonotype. CDR3 region: CASSFNFEHPADTQYF. Here the CDR3 DNA reads TGTGCCAGCAGCTTTAACTTTGAACACCCCGCAGATACGCAGTATTTT. The gene calls are TRBV7-9 and TRBJ2-3, with D unresolved. The ends were cut back, 3 bases at V and 4 bases at J, with 17 bases in the middle. This CDR3 has 16 amino acids. CDR1 is SEHNR and CDR2 is FQNEAQ in the germline V gene (reference sequence).

The chain employs TRBV6-1 and TRBJ1-2; D is undetermined. CDR1 and CDR2 from the germline V gene are MNHNS and SASEGT. With 4 bases removed from V and 2 bases from J, the gap between germline ends came to 11 bases. The CDR3 totals 14 residues. Written as DNA, the CDR3 is TGTGCCAGCAGTGTCAGAGTCAGAAACTATGGCTACACCTTC. It codes for CASSVRVRNYGYTF.

This clonotype was seen a handful of times. This chain's CDR3 is CSVEDEDDYGYTF. CDR3 coding DNA: TGCAGCGTTGAAGATGAGGACGACTATGGCTACACCTTC. The chain joins TRBV29-1 to TRBJ1-2, with no clear D. V lost 0 bases to trimming and J lost 3 bases, with 8 bases between them. Per germline, CDR1 SQVTM and CDR2 ANQGSEA. This CDR3 is 13 amino acids long.

This clonotype has at least ten counts. The chain combines TRBV7-8 with TRBJ2-7; TRBD2 matches at 9 bases. Trimming at V came to 5 bases and at J to 4 bases, leaving 3 bases not matched to a gene. This CDR3 is 13 amino acids long. Germline V gene sequence: CDR1 SGHVS, CDR2 FQNEAQ. CDR3 nucleotides: TGTGCCAGCAGCACGAGCGGGGGGTACGAGCAGTACTTC. Translation gives CASSTSGGYEQYF.

This clonotype came up many times. The rearrangement links TRBV29-1 to TRBJ2-1; D uncertain. CDR3 size: 11 residues. Per the germline V gene, CDR1 is SQVTM and CDR2 is ANQGSEA. For the CDR3, the DNA is TGCACCCCCTGGGCCGGCAATGAGCAGTTCTTC. Its translation: CTPWAGNEQFF.

This chain uses TRBV4-3 with TRBJ2-1, with TRBD2 matching over 11 bases. V lost 5 bases to trimming and J lost 6 bases; unmatched junction nucleotides: 9. This CDR3 has 16 amino acids. Germline CDR1 reads LGHNA; CDR2 reads YSLEER. CDR3 residues: CASSETGTSGFNEQFF. CDR3 DNA: TGCGCCAGCAGCGAAACCGGGACTAGCGGCTTCAATGAGCAGTTCTTC.

This clonotype was counted at least ten times. The rearrangement joins TRBV7-9 to TRBJ2-7; 11 bases agree with TRBD1. CDR3 size: 15 residues. Germline V CDR1 and CDR2: SEHNR, FQNEAQ (reference sequence). Trimming removed 8 bases from V and 6 bases from J; junction bases left unmatched: 12. CDR3 nucleotide sequence: TGTGCCAGCTGGAAACCGGGACAGGGGGTCAGCGAGCAGTACTTC. Its protein is CASWKPGQGVSEQYF.

The gene calls are TRBV20-1 and TRBJ2-1, with a tentative D call TRBD2 (6 bases). Trimming shortened V by 7 bases and J by 1 base, and 17 bases separated the two germline ends. CDR3 length: 15 amino acids. CDR1 and CDR2 (germline): DFQATT, SNEGSKA (reference sequence). The chain's CDR3 is CSGGDGSRSYNEQFF. The CDR3 region has the DNA TGCAGTGGGGGGGACGGGTCGCGATCCTACAATGAGCAGTTCTTC.

This clonotype was counted ten times or more. The chain carries TRBV29-1 and TRBJ2-7; a possible D gene is TRBD1 (5 bases). Trimming cost V 2 bases and J 0 bases, with 14 bases left between them. Germline CDR1 reads SQVTM; CDR2 reads ANQGSEA. This CDR3 is 15 amino acids long. CDR3 residues: CSVELTQESSYEQYF. The CDR3 DNA reads TGCAGCGTTGAATTAACACAGGAGAGCTCCTACGAGCAGTACTTC.

This clonotype showed up just a few times. The CDR3 DNA reads as TGTGCCAGCAGCTCAAAGGGACTAGTCTACGAGCAGTACTTC. Translating gives CASSSKGLVYEQYF. The V gene is TRBV6-1, the J gene TRBJ2-7; TRBD2 matches 8 bases. The CDR3 contains 14 residues. V lost 6 bases to trimming and J lost 3 bases; unmatched junction nucleotides: 7. CDR1 is MNHNS, CDR2 SASEGT, per germline.

This clonotype was detected ten times or more. The genes are TRBV7-6 and TRBJ2-7; tentative D call: TRBD2 (6 bases). CDR1 is SGHVS, CDR2 FNYEAQ, per germline. The CDR3 extends over 16 amino acids. Deletions cut 8 bases from V and 4 bases from J, with 24 bases between. This CDR3 is CASAPGTDGTWYEQYF. The CDR3 DNA follows: TGTGCCAGCGCACCCGGGACCGATGGGACTTGGTACGAGCAGTACTTC.

The chain recombines TRBV28 with TRBJ2-7; D might be TRBD1 or TRBD2, each matching 5 bases. Germline values: CDR1 MDHEN, CDR2 SYDVKM. Trimming took off 5 bases at V and 5 bases at J, with 16 bases between the two ends. CDR3 size: 14 residues. Here the CDR3 DNA reads TGTGCCAGCAGTCCCCCGGGAAGGGGTGACGAGCAGTACTTC. As protein: CASSPPGRGDEQYF. Full variable domain (rest looked up from reference TRBV28 and TRBJ2-7): DVKVTQSSRYLVKRTGEKVFLECVQDMDHENMFWYRQDPGLGLRLIYFSYDVKMKEKGDIPEGYSVSREKKERFSLILESASTNQTSMYLCASSPPGRGDEQYFGPGTRLTVT.